One T cell receptor beta chain is described in this entry. This clonotype appeared a single time. Which antigen it targets is not known. The sample holds no much larger clone one base away, and base qualities are not on file. Support from one read is weak. Donors were roughly 40 systemically healthy Caucasian individuals from Russia aged roughly 6 to 90 years. Around 10 milliliters of peripheral blood were drawn from each donor into EDTA-treated Vacutainer tubes. Ficoll-Paque density-gradient centrifugation was used to isolate PBMCs, with at least 7 million per sample. Trizol reagent was used to extract total RNA from the PBMCs, yielding at least 5.5 micrograms per sample. For every donor, an aliquot of PBMCs went through flow cytometry to measure the percentages of naive CD45RAhigh/CD27high T cells. The CDR3 goes from the cysteine to the phenylalanine over 16 residues. Only the CDR3 region is kept as DNA, spanning 48 bases read in frame from base 1. Taken from the germline V gene (reference sequence), the CDR1 and CDR2 loops are SEHNR and FQNEAQ. The junction carries 14 bases between V and J, which are trimmed by 1 base and 3 bases respectively.

The library was prepared using 5' RACE. Instrument used: Illumina HiSeq 2500. The second PCR ran for about 6 to 12 cycles and used a J-beta primer mix along with a sample-barcoded 5' primer. A unique molecular identifier was introduced onto each TCR beta cDNA molecule by a template-switch 5' adaptor carrying 12 random nucleotides. Each sample yielded at least 2.5 million CDR3-containing paired-end reads. All of the RNA was converted into first-strand cDNA using the Mint cDNA synthesis kit, with a TRBC-specific oligonucleotide serving as the primer. Following uracil-DNA glycosylase treatment, all cDNA underwent a first 18-cycle PCR with the universal primers M1SS and BC2_uni_R. Per the source publication's procedure: For normalization, 1 million high-quality reads were randomly selected from each sample, with every read carrying a distinct molecular identifier. Reads sharing molecular identifiers were discarded rather than binned into consensus sequences. MiTCR, set to a Q25 quality threshold and the strictest error-elimination algorithm, was used for CDR3 identification, clonotype clustering and error correction. A nonparametric unseen species model using Euler transformation provided a lower-bound estimate of total TCR beta diversity. The raw public reads went through TCRdb reprocessing: fastp at Q25, MiXCR clone calling, in-frame beta chains kept. Rows with a matching CDR3 protein are joined into one entry that keeps the most common DNA and genes. The V and J calls were determined by TCRdb, not by the authors. The sample profile shows over 600,000 distinct CDR3 sequences; around half of them were found once. The ten top clones hold 15% to 20% of the sample.

The source of the sample is a study of blood T cells in healthy people across ages (dated by TCRdb to the mid-2010s). General notes on the study: Template switching captured roughly one uniquely barcoded TCR beta cDNA molecule per two T cells in model experiments. To avoid experimental bias, donors of different ages were spread randomly across the sequencing lanes. For two donors (one aged 18 to 30 and one aged 80 or older), the study analyzed two additional independent replicas of 1 million unique cDNA reads from the same blood draw. The study measured age-related changes in TCR beta repertoire diversity using deep sequencing normalized with unique cDNA molecular identifiers. The donors were split into four age groups: young (average 16 years), middle-aged (roughly 39), aged (around 67) and long-lived (over 75). Beyond this particular receptor, the publication reports: Total diversity estimates from one million sequenced T cells were considered lower bounds and underestimates. The CMV infection status of donors was not known, potentially confounding age-related changes in expanded clonotypes. Compared with the aged group, more naive CD4+ T cells, fewer expanded clones and increased TCR diversity were shown by the long-lived group, suggesting age selection. A strong correlation was found between observed TCR beta diversity and the percentage of naive T cells measured by flow cytometry. Observed TCR beta diversity per million T cells fell roughly linearly with age, and a significant reduction was already apparent by age around 36. Bulk unsorted PBMC profiling prevented conclusive comparison of naive and antigen-experienced compartments.

This clonotype originated in an elderly man in good health. Sequencing was done on a sample of blood. The chain uses TRBV7-9 and TRBJ2-3; the D gene is not confidently resolved. The DNA is as follows: TGTGCCAGCAGCTTAGAGACCCCAGCATCGACAGATACGCAGTATTTT. It specifies CASSLETPASTDTQYF. Supplemented by the reference TRBV7-9 and TRBJ2-3 proteins around the CDR3, the complete variable domain is DTGVSQNPRHKITKRGQNVTFRCDPISEHNRLYWYRQTLGQGPEFLTYFQNEAQLEKSRLLSDRFSAERPKGSFSTLEIQRTEQGDSAMYLCASSLETPASTDTQYFGPGTRLTVL.